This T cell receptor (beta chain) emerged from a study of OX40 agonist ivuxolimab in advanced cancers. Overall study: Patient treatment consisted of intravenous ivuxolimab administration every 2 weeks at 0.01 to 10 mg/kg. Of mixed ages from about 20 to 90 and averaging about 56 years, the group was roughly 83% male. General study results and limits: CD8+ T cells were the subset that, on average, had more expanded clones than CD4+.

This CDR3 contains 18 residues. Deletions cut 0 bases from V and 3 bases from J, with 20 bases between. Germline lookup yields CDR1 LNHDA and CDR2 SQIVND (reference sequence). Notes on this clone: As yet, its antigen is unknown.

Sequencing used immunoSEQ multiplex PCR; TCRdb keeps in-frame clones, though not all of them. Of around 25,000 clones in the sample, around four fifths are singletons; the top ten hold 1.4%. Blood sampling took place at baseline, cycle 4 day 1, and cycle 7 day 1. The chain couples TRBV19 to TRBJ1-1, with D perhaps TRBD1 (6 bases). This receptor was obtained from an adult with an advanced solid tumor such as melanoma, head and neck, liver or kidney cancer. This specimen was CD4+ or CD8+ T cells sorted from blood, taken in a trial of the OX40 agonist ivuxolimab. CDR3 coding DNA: TGTGCCAGTAGTATAGACCCCTTTCGTTTAAGGGGGGACACTGAAGCTTTCTTT. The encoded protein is CASSIDPFRLRGDTEAFF. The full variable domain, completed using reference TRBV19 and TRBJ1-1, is DGGITQSPKYLFRKEGQNVTLSCEQNLNHDAMYWYRQDPGQGLRLIYYSQIVNDFQKGDIAEGYSVSREKKESFPLTVTSAQKNPTAFYLCASSIDPFRLRGDTEAFFGQGTRLTVV.